The present entry profiles one TCR beta chain with its context. Its antigen remains unknown. J gave up 1 base and V 6 bases, and 5 bases lay outside the gene matches. The CDR3 sequence is 14 residues long. Looked up from germline, CDR1 is SGHAT and CDR2 is FQDESV (reference sequence). The data are from a study of early T cells in non-severe SARS-CoV-2 infection. Study in general: Chains were unpaired, as sequencing was done on bulk RNA from unsorted whole blood.

A single record per CDR3 protein comes from TCRdb applying MiXCR to the 5' RACE reads. The repertoire holds about 53,000 distinct CDR3 sequences, with less than 15% as singletons. Study-level findings and limits: Using VDJdb, the matching emphasized anti-spike CD8 responses while missing private and CD4 specificities.

The starting material was whole blood, obtained at baseline. This receptor was identified in an adult who was a healthcare worker with PCR-confirmed SARS-CoV-2 infection or an uninfected control (not recorded which). This chain links TRBV11-1 with TRBJ2-5, with 7 nucleotides matching TRBD1. The CDR3 nucleotides read TGTGCCAGCAGGATGGGACAGCCCCAAGAGACCCAGTACTTC. Protein: CASRMGQPQETQYF.